The next 18 T cell receptor beta chains were all read from a single sample in a study of chemoradiotherapy in HPV16-positive cancers. The assay was immunoSEQ multiplex PCR, and TCRdb's table has in-frame clones only and misses some. The table has approximately 30,000 clones, 88% seen once. The sample consisted of blood, taken from a patient who underwent chemoradiotherapy. The receptors stem from a human donor with HPV-associated anogenital cancer.

CDR3 in DNA: TGCGCCAGCAGCGTAGGACAGGGTGCGGATACGCAGTATTTT. Translated: CASSVGQGADTQYF. The rearrangement uses TRBV5-1 and TRBJ2-3; 8 nucleotides match TRBD1. Germline-derived CDR1 and CDR2 are SGHRS and YFSETQ. The CDR3 consists of 14 residues. The trim removed 4 bases at V and 6 bases at J, leaving 7 bases unmatched.

This clone has a single count. This chain joins TRBV10-1 and TRBJ2-1; no clear D gene. The CDR3 has 17 residues. Trimming stripped 3 bases from V and 3 bases from J, with 18 bases between. Germline assignment: CDR1 WNHNN and CDR2 SYGVQD (reference sequence). This CDR3 is CASSDSQRWAVYNEQFF. Written as DNA, the CDR3 is TGCGCCAGCAGTGATTCGCAGCGATGGGCTGTCTACAATGAGCAGTTCTTC.

The chain has TRBV28 and TRBJ2-2; TRBD2 might be the D (6 bases). The CDR3 extends over 16 amino acids. Deletions cut 5 bases from V and 1 base from J, with 14 bases between. Germline V gene lookup returns CDR1 MDHEN and CDR2 SYDVKM. In nucleotides, the CDR3 is TGTGCCAGCAGTAGAGGAGGGGTATGGAACACCGGGGAGCTGTTTTTT. This gives the protein CASSRGGVWNTGELFF.

The chain recombines TRBV18 with TRBJ2-5; no reliable D call. Gene TRBJ2-7 matches the end of the DNA better, so the J call may be wrong. There are 13 residues in the CDR3. CDR1 is KGHSH and CDR2 is LQKENI in the germline V gene. In nucleotides, the CDR3 is TGTGCCAGCTCACGATCTTCTGACTACGAGCAGTACTTC. Its protein product is CASSRSSDYEQYF.

CDR3 sequence reads: CASSWGPGEAFF. The CDR3 nucleotides are TGTGCCAGCAGCTGGGGCCCGGGTGAAGCTTTCTTT. The chain employs TRBV7-9 and TRBJ1-1; maybe TRBD1 (5 bases). Germline V gives CDR1 SEHNR, CDR2 FQNEAQ (reference sequence). Trimming took 4 bases from V and 7 from J, leaving 10 bases between them. The CDR3 sequence is 12 residues long.

V usage is TRBV7-3 and J usage is TRBJ2-2, with TRBD1 matching over 7 bases. The V and J ends lost 5 bases and 4 bases, in that order; junction bases with no gene match: 10. The V gene's germline CDR1 is SGHTA and CDR2 FQGTGA. The CDR3 has 16 residues. As DNA, the CDR3 is TGTGCCAGCAGCCCGGCGACAGGGTTCCTCACCGGGGAGCTGTTTTTT. It codes for CASSPATGFLTGELFF.

The J gene is TRBJ2-2, the V gene TRBV5-6; D not certain. The CDR3 runs 13 residues. In germline, CDR1 is SGHDT, CDR2 YYEEEE. Trimming cost V 0 bases and J 9 bases, with 9 bases left between them. CDR3 sequence reads: CASSLDVGRELFF. The CDR3 DNA is TGTGCCAGCAGCTTGGACGTTGGGCGGGAGCTGTTTTTT.

The gene calls are TRBV28 and TRBJ2-1, with 7 bases matching TRBD1. Germline lookup yields CDR1 MDHEN and CDR2 SYDVKM. The CDR3 sequence is 13 residues long. The ends lost 6 bases at V and 6 bases at J; junction bases unmatched: 5. The CDR3 DNA reads TGTGCCAGCAGACCAGGGGGTGCCAATGAGCAGTTCTTC. Translating gives CASRPGGANEQFF.

V is TRBV7-9 and J is TRBJ2-3; a possible D gene is TRBD1 (6 bases). With 8 bases removed from V and 8 bases from J, the gap between germline ends came to 23 bases. This CDR3 is built from 15 residues. Germline V gene lookup returns CDR1 SEHNR and CDR2 FQNEAQ (reference sequence). CDR3 amino acids: CASQRIGTPDLTQYF. DNA of the CDR3: TGTGCCAGCCAAAGAATCGGGACACCAGACCTTACGCAGTATTTT.

This chain connects TRBV11-2 to TRBJ1-4; D is possibly TRBD1 (6 bases). V was clipped by 5 bases and J by 4 bases, with 20 bases between them. The CDR3 extends over 17 amino acids. Looked up from germline, CDR1 is SGHAT and CDR2 is FQNNGV. The CDR3 reads CASSPLLLDSHNEKLFF. Written as DNA, the CDR3 is TGTGCCAGCAGCCCCCTCCTTCTGGACAGCCATAATGAAAAACTGTTTTTT.

The rearrangement uses TRBV29-1 and TRBJ2-3; 9 positions match TRBD1. Germline V gene data show CDR1 as SQVTM and CDR2 as ANQGSEA. The ends lost 8 bases at V and 2 bases at J; junction bases unmatched: 11. The CDR3 is 15 amino acids. CDR3 nucleotide sequence: TGCAGCACCCGGAGGGGACAGGGACTCACAGATACGCAGTATTTT. It codes for CSTRRGQGLTDTQYF.

CDR3 region: CASSLPARAEQFF. The DNA of the CDR3 is TGTGCCAGCAGTCTCCCAGCCCGAGCTGAGCAGTTCTTC. The chain recombines TRBV27 with TRBJ2-1; the D is unclear. V was pared by 5 bases and J by 9 bases, with 14 bases between. Germline CDR1 reads MNHEY; CDR2 reads SMNVEV (reference sequence). The CDR3 contains 13 residues.

This chain uses TRBV11-1 with TRBJ2-1; weak D call: TRBD1 (5 bases). Germline CDR1 is SGHAT and CDR2 is FQDESV (reference sequence). The CDR3 is 12 residues long. The germline V and J ends were trimmed by 5 bases and 4 bases, with 6 bases remaining between them. The CDR3 sequence: CASSNRYNEQFF. The CDR3 DNA is TGTGCCAGCAGCAACAGGTACAATGAGCAGTTCTTC.

This clone was seen a few times. J is TRBJ1-2 and V is TRBV14, with 7 bases fitting TRBD1. The germline V gene has CDR1 SGHDN and CDR2 FVKESK. This CDR3 is 13 amino acids long. V dropped 6 bases and J dropped 3; count of bases not matched to a gene: 4. The CDR3 DNA is TGTGCCAGCAGTCCGGGACAGTACTATGGCTACACCTTC. Translation: CASSPGQYYGYTF. The variable domain in full, with the rest retrieved from reference TRBV14 and TRBJ1-2, is EAGVTQFPSHSVIEKGQTVTLRCDPISGHDNLYWYRRVMGKEIKFLLHFVKESKQDESGMPNNRFLAERTGGTYSTLKVQPAELEDSGVYFCASSPGQYYGYTFGSGTRLTVV.

The chain couples TRBV6-5 to TRBJ2-5; possible D gene TRBD2, 6 bases. Germline assignment: CDR1 MNHEY and CDR2 SVGAGI. The V and J ends lost 2 bases and 5 bases respectively, with 12 bases between them. The CDR3 runs 14 residues. CDR3 coding DNA: TGTGCCAGCAGTTACGGCCCGGAGGGCGAGACCCAGTACTTC. Its translation is CASSYGPEGETQYF.

In this sample, this clone turned up a few times. The rearrangement uses TRBV18 and TRBJ2-3, with 7 bases lining up with TRBD1. The CDR3 covers 16 residues. The germline CDR1 and CDR2 sequences are KGHSH and LQKENI. The V gene end was trimmed by 4 bases and the J gene end by 7 bases; junction bases not matched to a gene: 14. CDR3 bases: TGTGCCAGCTCACGGAGAGGGGGCGAAGTCGCATATACGCAGTATTTT. Residues: CASSRRGGEVAYTQYF.

This rearrangement joins TRBV10-2 to TRBJ2-5; D remains ambiguous. The J call may be wrong; the DNA end is better matched by TRBJ2-7. Germline V gives CDR1 WSHSY, CDR2 SAAADI. CDR3 size: 14 residues. The CDR3: CASSESGFPYEQYF. The CDR3, as DNA: TGCGCCAGCAGTGAGTCCGGATTCCCCTACGAGCAGTACTTC.

The chain has TRBV18 and TRBJ1-1; weak D call: TRBD1 (6 bases). The CDR3 runs 14 residues. Trimming left V 3 bases short and J 2 bases short, with 10 bases between. Germline CDR1 and CDR2: KGHSH and LQKENI. In DNA, the CDR3 is TGTGCCAGCTCACCGGGACAAGGAAACACTGAAGCTTTCTTT. Encoded protein: CASSPGQGNTEAFF.